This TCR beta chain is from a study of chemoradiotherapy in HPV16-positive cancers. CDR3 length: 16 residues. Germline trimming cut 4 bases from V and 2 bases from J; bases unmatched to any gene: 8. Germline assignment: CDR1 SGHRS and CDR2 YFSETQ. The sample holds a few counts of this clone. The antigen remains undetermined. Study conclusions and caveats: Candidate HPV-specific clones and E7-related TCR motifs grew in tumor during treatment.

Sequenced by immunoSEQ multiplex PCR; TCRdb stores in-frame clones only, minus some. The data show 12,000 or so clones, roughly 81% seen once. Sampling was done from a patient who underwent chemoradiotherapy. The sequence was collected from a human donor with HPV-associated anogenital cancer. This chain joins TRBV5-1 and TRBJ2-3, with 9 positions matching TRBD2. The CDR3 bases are TGCGCCAGCAGCAGGGTGACTAGCGGCAACACAGATACGCAGTATTTT. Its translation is CASSRVTSGNTDTQYF.